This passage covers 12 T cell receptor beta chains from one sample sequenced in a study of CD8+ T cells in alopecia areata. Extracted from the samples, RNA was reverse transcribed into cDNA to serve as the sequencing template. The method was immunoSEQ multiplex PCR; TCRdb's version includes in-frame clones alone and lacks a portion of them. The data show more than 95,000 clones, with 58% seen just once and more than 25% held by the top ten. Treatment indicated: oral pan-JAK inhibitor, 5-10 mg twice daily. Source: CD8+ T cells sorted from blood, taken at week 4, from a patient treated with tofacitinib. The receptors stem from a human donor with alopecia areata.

The DNA for the CDR3 is TGTGCCAGCAGCGAAACGGACAAGTCTGCCACAGATACGCAGTATTTT. Protein: CASSETDKSATDTQYF. The chain couples TRBV9 to TRBJ2-3, with D perhaps TRBD1 (5 bases). The germline V gene encodes CDR1 SGDLS and CDR2 YYNGEE. This CDR3 has 16 amino acids. V was trimmed by 3 bases and J by 2 bases, leaving 16 bases between them.

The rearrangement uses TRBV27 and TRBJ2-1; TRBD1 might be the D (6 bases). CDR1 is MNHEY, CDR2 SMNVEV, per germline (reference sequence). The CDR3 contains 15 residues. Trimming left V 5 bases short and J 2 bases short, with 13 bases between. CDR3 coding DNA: TGTGCCAGCAGTGGGGGACACCTAGCCTACAATGAGCAGTTCTTC. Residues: CASSGGHLAYNEQFF.

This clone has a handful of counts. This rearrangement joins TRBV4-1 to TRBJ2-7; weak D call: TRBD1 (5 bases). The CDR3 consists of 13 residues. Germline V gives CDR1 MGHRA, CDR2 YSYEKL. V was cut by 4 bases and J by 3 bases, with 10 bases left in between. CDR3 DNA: TGCGCCAGCAGCCCAGGGCCCCGCTACGAGCAGTACTTC. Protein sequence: CASSPGPRYEQYF.

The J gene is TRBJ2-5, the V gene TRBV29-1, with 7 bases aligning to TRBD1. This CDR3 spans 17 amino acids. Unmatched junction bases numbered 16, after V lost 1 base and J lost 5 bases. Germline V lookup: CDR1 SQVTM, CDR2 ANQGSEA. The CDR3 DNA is TGCAGCGTTGAAGGGGTTATCAGGACAGGTAGATGGGAGACCCAGTACTTC. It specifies CSVEGVIRTGRWETQYF.

The CDR3: CAWNKGDQPQHF. Here the CDR3 DNA reads TGTGCCTGGAACAAAGGCGATCAGCCCCAGCATTTT. This rearrangement joins TRBV30 to TRBJ1-5; D is ambiguous. V shed 4 bases and J shed 5 bases, with 9 bases lying between them. The CDR3 is made up of 12 amino acids. Per the germline V gene, CDR1 is GTSNPN and CDR2 is SVGIG (reference sequence).

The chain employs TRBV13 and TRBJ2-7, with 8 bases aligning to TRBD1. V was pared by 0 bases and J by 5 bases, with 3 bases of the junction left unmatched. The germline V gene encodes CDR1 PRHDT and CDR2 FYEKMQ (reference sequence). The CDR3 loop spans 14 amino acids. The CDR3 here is CASSLGTGAHEQYF. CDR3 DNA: TGTGCCAGCAGCTTAGGGACAGGGGCCCACGAGCAGTACTTC.

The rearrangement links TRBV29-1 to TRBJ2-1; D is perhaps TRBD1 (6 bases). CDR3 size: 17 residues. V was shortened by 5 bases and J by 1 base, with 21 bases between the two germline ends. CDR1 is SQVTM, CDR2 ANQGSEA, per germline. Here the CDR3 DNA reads TGCAGCGTTATTGGTAAAGGGGGTGGGATGTCCTACAATGAGCAGTTCTTC. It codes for CSVIGKGGGMSYNEQFF.

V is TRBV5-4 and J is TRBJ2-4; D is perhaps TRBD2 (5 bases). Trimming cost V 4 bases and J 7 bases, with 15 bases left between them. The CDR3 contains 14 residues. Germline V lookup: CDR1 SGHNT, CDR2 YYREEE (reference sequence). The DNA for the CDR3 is TGTGCCAGCAGCCCCCGGACTGGCAGGAACATTCAGTACTTC. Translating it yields CASSPRTGRNIQYF.

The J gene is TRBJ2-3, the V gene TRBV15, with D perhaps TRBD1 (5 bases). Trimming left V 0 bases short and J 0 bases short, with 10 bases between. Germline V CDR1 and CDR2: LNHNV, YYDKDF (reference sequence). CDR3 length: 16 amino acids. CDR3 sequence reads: CATSRDGANSTDTQYF. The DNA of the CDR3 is TGTGCCACCAGCAGAGATGGGGCTAATAGCACAGATACGCAGTATTTT.

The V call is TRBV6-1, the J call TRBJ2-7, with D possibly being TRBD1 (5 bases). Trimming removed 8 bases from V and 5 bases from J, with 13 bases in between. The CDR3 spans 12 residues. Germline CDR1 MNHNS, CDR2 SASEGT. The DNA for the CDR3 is TGTGCCAGCGTCGCAGGGCTCGACGAGCAGTACTTC. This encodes CASVAGLDEQYF.

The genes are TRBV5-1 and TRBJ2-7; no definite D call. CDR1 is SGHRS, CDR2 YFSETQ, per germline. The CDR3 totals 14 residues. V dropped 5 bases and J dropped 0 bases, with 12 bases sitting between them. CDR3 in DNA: TGCGCCAGCAGTGAGCAGTCCCTCTCCTACGAGCAGTACTTC. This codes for CASSEQSLSYEQYF.

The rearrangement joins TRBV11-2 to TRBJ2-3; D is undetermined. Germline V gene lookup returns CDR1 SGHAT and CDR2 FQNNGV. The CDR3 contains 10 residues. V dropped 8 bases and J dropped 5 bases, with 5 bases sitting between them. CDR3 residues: CASGVDTQYF. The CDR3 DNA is TGTGCCAGCGGGGTAGATACGCAGTATTTT.